Listed below are T cell receptor beta chains from one sample, sequenced in a study of shared clonotypes between healthy human individuals. The data were produced by immunoSEQ multiplex PCR, yet TCRdb's version contains in-frame clones alone and is incomplete. Among 2 million to 3 million clones listed, 80% to 95% were seen once. The sequencing input was naive CD4+ T cells from PBMCs. All receptors derive from a man between 18 and 29 years old in good health. Some clones in this sample may be carry-over from other donors' samples. Each CDR3 is given with its conserved first and last residue. D genes are given only for firm matches. Size is omitted from some rows. Given values are once, few, many or a class for expanded clones.

CDR3aa: CASFQSLWGPLGNQPQHF
CDR3nt: TGTGCCAGTTTCCAATCACTTTGGGGGCCCCTTGGCAATCAGCCCCAGCATTTT
j_gene: TRBJ1-5
d_gene: .
v_gene: TRBV28
abundance: .

CDR3aa: CASSLSRDLYNEQFF
CDR3nt: TGTGCCAGCAGCTTGTCGAGGGATTTGTACAATGAGCAGTTCTTC
j_gene: TRBJ2-1
d_gene: .
v_gene: TRBV5-4
abundance: .

CDR3aa: CASSLRGLAGSNEQFF
CDR3nt: TGTGCCAGCAGCTTAAGGGGACTAGCGGGTTCTAATGAGCAGTTCTTC
j_gene: TRBJ2-1
d_gene: TRBD2
v_gene: TRBV7-3
abundance: .

CDR3aa: CASSLESGNTIYF
CDR3nt: TGTGCCAGCAGCTTAGAGTCCGGAAACACCATATATTTT
j_gene: TRBJ1-3
d_gene: .
v_gene: TRBV7-2
abundance: .

CDR3aa: CASSFPGTESNQPQHF
CDR3nt: TGTGCCAGCAGTTTTCCCGGGACGGAGAGCAATCAGCCCCAGCATTTT
j_gene: TRBJ1-5
d_gene: .
v_gene: TRBV28
abundance: .

CDR3aa: CASSLIVGAPSYEQYF
CDR3nt: TGCGCCAGCAGCCTGATAGTCGGAGCCCCCTCCTACGAGCAGTACTTC
j_gene: TRBJ2-7
d_gene: .
v_gene: TRBV5-1
abundance: .

CDR3aa: CASRRRQGSDEQYF
CDR3nt: TGTGCCAGCAGGAGAAGGCAGGGTTCAGACGAGCAGTACTTC
j_gene: TRBJ2-7
d_gene: .
v_gene: TRBV6-5
abundance: .

CDR3aa: CASTPIPLTGGGETQYF
CDR3nt: TGTGCCAGCACTCCCATTCCCCTGACAGGTGGAGGGGAGACCCAGTACTTC
j_gene: TRBJ2-5
d_gene: .
v_gene: TRBV7-2
abundance: .

CDR3aa: CASRVAANTGELFF
CDR3nt: TGTGCCAGCCGGGTCGCCGCGAACACCGGGGAGCTGTTTTTT
j_gene: TRBJ2-2
d_gene: .
v_gene: TRBV6-4
abundance: .

CDR3aa: CATRVVQGVTGELFF
CDR3nt: TGTGCCACCAGAGTGGTGCAGGGGGTCACCGGGGAGCTGTTTTTT
j_gene: TRBJ2-2
d_gene: TRBD1
v_gene: TRBV7-3
abundance: .

CDR3aa: CASSPSLRGVGNQPQHF
CDR3nt: TGTGCCAGCAGTCCTTCCCTTCGGGGAGTGGGCAATCAGCCCCAGCATTTT
j_gene: TRBJ1-5
d_gene: .
v_gene: TRBV28
abundance: .

CDR3aa: CASSPGGQGAYSNQPQHF
CDR3nt: TGTGCCAGCAGCCCCGGGGGACAGGGGGCATACAGCAATCAGCCCCAGCATTTT
j_gene: TRBJ1-5
d_gene: TRBD1
v_gene: TRBV7-9
abundance: .

CDR3aa: CASSQDRRTRAYEQYF
CDR3nt: TGCGCCAGCAGCCAAGATCGTAGGACTCGAGCCTACGAGCAGTACTTC
j_gene: TRBJ2-7
d_gene: .
v_gene: TRBV4-3
abundance: .

CDR3aa: CASTPAREGTNEKLFF
CDR3nt: TGTGCCAGCACCCCAGCCCGGGAAGGGACTAATGAAAAACTGTTTTTT
j_gene: TRBJ1-4
d_gene: .
v_gene: TRBV5-5
abundance: once

CDR3aa: CASSGPGQGNYGYTF
CDR3nt: TGTGCCAGCAGTGGGCCGGGACAGGGGAACTATGGCTACACCTTC
j_gene: TRBJ1-2
d_gene: TRBD1
v_gene: TRBV2
abundance: few

CDR3aa: CASSQLGAGTTEAFF
CDR3nt: TGTGCCAGCAGCCAACTAGGAGCCGGGACCACTGAAGCTTTCTTT
j_gene: TRBJ1-1
d_gene: .
v_gene: TRBV14
abundance: .

CDR3aa: CASSLGGGQETQYF
CDR3nt: TGCGCCAGCAGCCTCGGTGGAGGTCAAGAGACCCAGTACTTC
j_gene: TRBJ2-5
d_gene: .
v_gene: TRBV5-1
abundance: .

CDR3aa: CASSLGSGLTVHEQFF
CDR3nt: TGTGCCAGCAGTTTAGGCTCCGGACTAACAGTCCATGAACAGTTCTTC
j_gene: TRBJ2-1
d_gene: .
v_gene: TRBV7-2
abundance: .

CDR3aa: CASSPQDTGELFF
CDR3nt: TGCGCCAGCAGCCCCCAAGACACCGGGGAGCTGTTTTTT
j_gene: TRBJ2-2
d_gene: .
v_gene: TRBV5-1
abundance: .

CDR3aa: CASSAGGLETQYF
CDR3nt: TGCGCCAGCAGTGCAGGGGGCCTAGAGACCCAGTACTTC
j_gene: TRBJ2-5
d_gene: TRBD1
v_gene: TRBV10-1
abundance: .

CDR3aa: CASSRGLADYLGGQYF
CDR3nt: TGTGCCAGCAGTAGAGGACTAGCGGACTACTTGGGGGGGCAGTACTTC
j_gene: TRBJ2-7
d_gene: TRBD2
v_gene: TRBV27
abundance: once

CDR3aa: CASSLAGREGSYEQYF
CDR3nt: TGCGCCAGCAGCTTGGCTGGGCGGGAGGGGTCCTACGAGCAGTACTTC
j_gene: TRBJ2-7
d_gene: TRBD2
v_gene: TRBV5-1
abundance: .

CDR3aa: CASSLRGGAGYEQYF
CDR3nt: TGCGCCAGCAGCCTACGGGGGGGAGCTGGGTACGAGCAGTACTTC
j_gene: TRBJ2-7
d_gene: TRBD2
v_gene: TRBV4-1
abundance: .

CDR3aa: CASTSRAGETQYF
CDR3nt: TGTGCCAGCACTTCCAGGGCCGGGGAGACCCAGTACTTC
j_gene: TRBJ2-5
d_gene: .
v_gene: TRBV2
abundance: .

CDR3aa: CASSTGVNYGYTF
CDR3nt: TGTGCCAGCAGCACAGGGGTGAACTATGGCTACACCTTC
j_gene: TRBJ1-2
d_gene: TRBD1
v_gene: TRBV9
abundance: .

CDR3aa: CASSVLGQAPTGELFF
CDR3nt: TGTGCCAGCAGCGTATTGGGACAGGCCCCAACCGGGGAGCTGTTTTTT
j_gene: TRBJ2-2
d_gene: TRBD1
v_gene: TRBV9
abundance: once

CDR3aa: CASSSTPQGVTDTQYF
CDR3nt: TGCGCCAGCAGCTCTACCCCCCAGGGGGTTACAGATACGCAGTATTTT
j_gene: TRBJ2-3
d_gene: TRBD1
v_gene: TRBV5-1
abundance: .

CDR3aa: CASSTIGTSGRGDYNEQFF
CDR3nt: TGTGCCAGTAGTACCATCGGGACTAGCGGGAGAGGGGACTACAATGAGCAGTTCTTC
j_gene: TRBJ2-1
d_gene: TRBD2
v_gene: TRBV19
abundance: .

CDR3aa: CASTNPSRHEQYF
CDR3nt: TGTGCCAGCACCAATCCCTCGCGTCACGAGCAGTACTTC
j_gene: TRBJ2-7
d_gene: .
v_gene: TRBV7-9
abundance: once

CDR3aa: CSVGGLAGRSEQYF
CDR3nt: TGCAGCGTGGGAGGACTAGCGGGGAGATCCGAGCAGTACTTC
j_gene: TRBJ2-7
d_gene: TRBD2
v_gene: TRBV29-1
abundance: .

CDR3aa: CASSLGAGGWGNQPQHF
CDR3nt: TGTGCCAGCAGCTTAGGGGCAGGGGGCTGGGGCAATCAGCCCCAGCATTTT
j_gene: TRBJ1-5
d_gene: TRBD1
v_gene: TRBV7-8
abundance: .

CDR3aa: CASSSRHFIDEQYF
CDR3nt: TGTGCCAGCAGCTCAAGACATTTCATCGACGAGCAGTACTTC
j_gene: TRBJ2-7
d_gene: .
v_gene: TRBV7-2
abundance: .

CDR3aa: CASSPVGNTDTQYF
CDR3nt: TGTGCCAGCTCCCCTGTAGGGAACACAGATACGCAGTATTTT
j_gene: TRBJ2-3
d_gene: .
v_gene: TRBV18
abundance: .

CDR3aa: CASSPPGGGGELFF
CDR3nt: TGTGCCAGCAGCCCCCCGGGCGGTGGCGGGGAGCTGTTTTTT
j_gene: TRBJ2-2
d_gene: .
v_gene: TRBV7-3
abundance: .

CDR3aa: CASSQDRSGSYNEQFF
CDR3nt: TGCGCCAGCAGCCAGGACCGATCGGGGTCCTACAATGAGCAGTTCTTC
j_gene: TRBJ2-1
d_gene: .
v_gene: TRBV4-1
abundance: .

CDR3aa: CASSQTGTVYF
CDR3nt: TGCGCCAGCAGTCAAACTGGGACAGTTTACTTC
j_gene: TRBJ2-5
d_gene: TRBD1
v_gene: TRBV23-1
abundance: once

CDR3aa: CASSWDRANSYEQYF
CDR3nt: TGTGCCAGCAGCTGGGACAGGGCGAATTCCTACGAGCAGTACTTC
j_gene: TRBJ2-7
d_gene: TRBD1
v_gene: TRBV5-4
abundance: .